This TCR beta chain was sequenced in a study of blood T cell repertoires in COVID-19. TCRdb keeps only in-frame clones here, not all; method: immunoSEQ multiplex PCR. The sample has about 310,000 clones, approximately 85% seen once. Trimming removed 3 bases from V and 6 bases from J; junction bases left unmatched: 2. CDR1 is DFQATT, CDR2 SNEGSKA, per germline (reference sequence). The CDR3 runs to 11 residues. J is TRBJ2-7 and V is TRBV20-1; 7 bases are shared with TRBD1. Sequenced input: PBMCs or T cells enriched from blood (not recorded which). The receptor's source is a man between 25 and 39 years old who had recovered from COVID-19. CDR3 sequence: CSARGQIEQYF. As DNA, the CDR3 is TGCAGTGCTAGGGGACAGATCGAGCAGTACTTC.